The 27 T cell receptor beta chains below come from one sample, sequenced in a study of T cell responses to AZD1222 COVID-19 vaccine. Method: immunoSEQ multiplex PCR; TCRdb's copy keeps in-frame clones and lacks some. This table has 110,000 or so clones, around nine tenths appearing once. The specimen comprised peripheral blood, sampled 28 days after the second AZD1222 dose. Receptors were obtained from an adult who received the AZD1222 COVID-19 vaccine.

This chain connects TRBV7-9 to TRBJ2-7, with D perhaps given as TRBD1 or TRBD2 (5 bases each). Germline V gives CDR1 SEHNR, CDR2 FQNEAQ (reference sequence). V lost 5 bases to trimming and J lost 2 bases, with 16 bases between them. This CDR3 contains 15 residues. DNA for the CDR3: TGTGCCAGCAGCGATGGGGGTTCCCTTACCTACGAGCAGTACTTC. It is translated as CASSDGGSLTYEQYF.

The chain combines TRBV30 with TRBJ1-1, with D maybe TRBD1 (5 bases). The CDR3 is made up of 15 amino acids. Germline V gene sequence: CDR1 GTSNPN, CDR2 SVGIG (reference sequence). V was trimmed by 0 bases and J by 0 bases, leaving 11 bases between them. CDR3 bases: TGTGCCTGGAGTGTAGGAGGGGATATGAACACTGAAGCTTTCTTT. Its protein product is CAWSVGGDMNTEAFF. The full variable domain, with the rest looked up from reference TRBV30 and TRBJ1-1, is SQTIHQWPATLVQPVGSPLSLECTVEGTSNPNLYWYRQAAGRGLQLLFYSVGIGQISSEVPQNLSASRPQDRQFILSSKKLLLSDSGFYLCAWSVGGDMNTEAFFGQGTRLTVV.

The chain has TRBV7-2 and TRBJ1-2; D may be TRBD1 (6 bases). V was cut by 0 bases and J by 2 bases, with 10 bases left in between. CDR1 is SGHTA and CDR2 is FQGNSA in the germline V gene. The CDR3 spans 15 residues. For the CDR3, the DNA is TGTGCCAGCAGCTTAGCGGTCGGGGGCAACTATGGCTACACCTTC. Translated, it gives CASSLAVGGNYGYTF.

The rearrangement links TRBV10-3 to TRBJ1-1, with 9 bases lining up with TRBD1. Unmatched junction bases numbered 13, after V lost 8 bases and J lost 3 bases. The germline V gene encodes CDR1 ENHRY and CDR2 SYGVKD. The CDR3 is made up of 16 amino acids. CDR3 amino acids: CAIRDRDFGYDTEAFF. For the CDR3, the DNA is TGTGCCATCCGGGACAGGGATTTTGGGTACGACACTGAAGCTTTCTTT.

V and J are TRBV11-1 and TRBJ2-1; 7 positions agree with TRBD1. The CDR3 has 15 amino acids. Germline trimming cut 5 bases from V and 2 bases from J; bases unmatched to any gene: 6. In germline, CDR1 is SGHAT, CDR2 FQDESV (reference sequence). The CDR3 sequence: CASSPGQATYNEQFF. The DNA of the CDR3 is TGTGCCAGCAGCCCTGGACAGGCAACCTACAATGAGCAGTTCTTC.

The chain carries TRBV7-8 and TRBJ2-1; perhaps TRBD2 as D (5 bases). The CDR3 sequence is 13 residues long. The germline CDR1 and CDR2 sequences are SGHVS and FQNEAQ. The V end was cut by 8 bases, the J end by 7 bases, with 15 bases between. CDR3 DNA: TGTGCCAGCCGCTGGTCAGGCGGGAATGAGCAGTTCTTC. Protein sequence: CASRWSGGNEQFF.

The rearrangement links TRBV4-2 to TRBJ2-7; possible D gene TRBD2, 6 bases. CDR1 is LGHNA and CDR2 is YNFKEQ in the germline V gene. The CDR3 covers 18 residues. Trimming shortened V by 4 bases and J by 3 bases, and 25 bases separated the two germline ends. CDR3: CASSPYGGGGDSHYEQYF. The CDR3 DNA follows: TGTGCCAGCAGCCCTTACGGGGGAGGCGGGGACTCCCACTACGAGCAGTACTTC.

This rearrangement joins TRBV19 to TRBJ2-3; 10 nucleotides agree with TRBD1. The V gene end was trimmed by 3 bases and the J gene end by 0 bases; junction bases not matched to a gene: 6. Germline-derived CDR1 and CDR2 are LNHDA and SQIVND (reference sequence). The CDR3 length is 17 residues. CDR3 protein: CASSITGQGSSTDTQYF. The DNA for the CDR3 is TGTGCCAGTAGTATCACGGGACAGGGGTCTAGCACAGATACGCAGTATTTT. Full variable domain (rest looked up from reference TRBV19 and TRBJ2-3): DGGITQSPKYLFRKEGQNVTLSCEQNLNHDAMYWYRQDPGQGLRLIYYSQIVNDFQKGDIAEGYSVSREKKESFPLTVTSAQKNPTAFYLCASSITGQGSSTDTQYFGPGTRLTVL.

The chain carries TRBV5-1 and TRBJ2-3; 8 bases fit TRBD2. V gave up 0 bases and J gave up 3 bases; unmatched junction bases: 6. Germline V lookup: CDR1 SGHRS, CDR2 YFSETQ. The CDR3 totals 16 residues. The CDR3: CASSLERGLETDTQYF. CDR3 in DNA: TGCGCCAGCAGCTTGGAGCGGGGGCTAGAGACAGATACGCAGTATTTT.

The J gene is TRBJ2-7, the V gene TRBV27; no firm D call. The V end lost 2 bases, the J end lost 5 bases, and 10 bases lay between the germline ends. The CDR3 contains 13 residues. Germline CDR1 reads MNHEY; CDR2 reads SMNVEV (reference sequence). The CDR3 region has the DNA TGTGCCAGCAGTTTAAACCCCCTTCACGAGCAGTACTTC. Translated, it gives CASSLNPLHEQYF.

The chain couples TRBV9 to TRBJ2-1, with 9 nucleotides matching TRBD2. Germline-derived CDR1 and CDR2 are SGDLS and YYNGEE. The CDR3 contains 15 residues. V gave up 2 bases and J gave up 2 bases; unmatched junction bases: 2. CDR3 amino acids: CASSVTSGTYNEQFF. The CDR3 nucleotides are TGTGCCAGCAGCGTGACTAGCGGAACCTACAATGAGCAGTTCTTC.

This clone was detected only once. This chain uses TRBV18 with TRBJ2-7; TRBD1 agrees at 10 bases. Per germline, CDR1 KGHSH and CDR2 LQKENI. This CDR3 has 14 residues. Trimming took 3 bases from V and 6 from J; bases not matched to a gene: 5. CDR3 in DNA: TGTGCCAGCTCACCGGGACAGGGGTATCCCGAGCAGTACTTC. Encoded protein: CASSPGQGYPEQYF.

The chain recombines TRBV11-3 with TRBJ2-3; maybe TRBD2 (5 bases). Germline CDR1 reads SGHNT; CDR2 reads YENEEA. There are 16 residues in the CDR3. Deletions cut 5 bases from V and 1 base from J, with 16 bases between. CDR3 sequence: CASSHRQADGTDTQYF. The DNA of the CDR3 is TGTGCCAGCAGCCACCGTCAAGCGGATGGCACAGATACGCAGTATTTT.

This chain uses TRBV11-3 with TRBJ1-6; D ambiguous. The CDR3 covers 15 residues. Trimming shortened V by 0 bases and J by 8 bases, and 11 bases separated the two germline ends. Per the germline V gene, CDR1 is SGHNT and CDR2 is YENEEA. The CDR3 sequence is CASSLDRPGYSPLHF. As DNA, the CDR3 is TGTGCCAGCAGCTTAGATCGACCCGGTTATTCACCCCTCCACTTT.

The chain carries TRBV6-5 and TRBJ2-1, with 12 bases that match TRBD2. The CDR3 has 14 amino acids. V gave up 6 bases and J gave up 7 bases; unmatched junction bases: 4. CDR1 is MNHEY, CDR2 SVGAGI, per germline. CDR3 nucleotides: TGTGCCAGCAGCCGCGGACTAGCGGGAAATGAGCAGTTCTTC. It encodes CASSRGLAGNEQFF.

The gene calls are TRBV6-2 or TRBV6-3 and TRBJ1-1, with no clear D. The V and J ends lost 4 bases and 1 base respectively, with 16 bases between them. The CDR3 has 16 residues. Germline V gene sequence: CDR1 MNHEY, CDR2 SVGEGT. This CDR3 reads CASSSATASKNTEAFF. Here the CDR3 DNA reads TGTGCCAGCAGTTCCGCGACCGCGTCGAAGAACACTGAAGCTTTCTTT.

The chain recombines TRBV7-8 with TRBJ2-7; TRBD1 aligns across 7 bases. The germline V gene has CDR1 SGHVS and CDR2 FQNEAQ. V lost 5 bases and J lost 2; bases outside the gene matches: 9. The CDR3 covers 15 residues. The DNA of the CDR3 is TGTGCCAGCAGCGCGTGGACAGGTTTAACCTACGAGCAGTACTTC. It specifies CASSAWTGLTYEQYF.

The CDR3 coding sequence is TGTGCCACCAGCAGAGTCCGGCTAGCGGGAGTAAATGAGCAGTTCTTC. It is translated as CATSRVRLAGVNEQFF. The chain has TRBV15 and TRBJ2-1, with TRBD2 matching 10 bases. Germline CDR1 LNHNV, CDR2 YYDKDF (reference sequence). The CDR3 has 16 amino acids. The junction had 7 bases not matched to a gene; V was cut back by 1 base and J by 7 bases.

CDR3 bases: TGTGCCAGCAGTTTACGCCAGGACCCATATGGCTACACCTTC. It yields the protein CASSLRQDPYGYTF. V is TRBV28 and J is TRBJ1-2, with D hard to call. Germline V gives CDR1 MDHEN, CDR2 SYDVKM. The CDR3 consists of 14 residues. The germline V and J ends were trimmed by 2 bases and 5 bases, with 12 bases remaining between them.

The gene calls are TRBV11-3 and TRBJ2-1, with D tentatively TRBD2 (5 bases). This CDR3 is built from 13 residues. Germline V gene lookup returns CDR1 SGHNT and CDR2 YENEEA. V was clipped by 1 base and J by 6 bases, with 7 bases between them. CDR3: CASSLASGNEQFF. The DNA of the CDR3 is TGTGCCAGCAGCTTAGCCAGCGGCAATGAGCAGTTCTTC.

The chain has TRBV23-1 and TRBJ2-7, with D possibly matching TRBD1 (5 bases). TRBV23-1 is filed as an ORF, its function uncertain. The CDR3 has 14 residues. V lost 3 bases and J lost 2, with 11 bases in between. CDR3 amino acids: CASSHYRRPYEQYF. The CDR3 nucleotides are TGCGCCAGCAGTCACTACAGGCGCCCCTACGAGCAGTACTTC.

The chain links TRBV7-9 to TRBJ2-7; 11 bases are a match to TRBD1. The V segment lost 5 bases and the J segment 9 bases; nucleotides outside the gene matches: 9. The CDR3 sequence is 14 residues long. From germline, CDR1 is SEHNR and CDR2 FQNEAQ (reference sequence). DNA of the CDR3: TGTGCCAGCAGCCCTGGGACAGGGGGGCTCGCGCAGTACTTC. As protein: CASSPGTGGLAQYF.

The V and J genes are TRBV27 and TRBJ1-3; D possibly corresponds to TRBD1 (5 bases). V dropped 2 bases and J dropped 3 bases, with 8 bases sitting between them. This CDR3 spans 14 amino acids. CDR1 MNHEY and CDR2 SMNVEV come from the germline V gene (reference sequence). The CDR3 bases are TGTGCCAGCAGTTTAAAGGGGCTTGGAAACACCATATATTTT. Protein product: CASSLKGLGNTIYF.

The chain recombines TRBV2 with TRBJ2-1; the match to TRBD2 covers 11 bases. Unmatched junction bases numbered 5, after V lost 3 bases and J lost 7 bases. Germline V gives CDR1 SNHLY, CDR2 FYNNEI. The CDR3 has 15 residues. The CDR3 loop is CASSEQPSGRNEQFF. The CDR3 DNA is TGTGCCAGCAGTGAGCAGCCTAGCGGGAGGAATGAGCAGTTCTTC.

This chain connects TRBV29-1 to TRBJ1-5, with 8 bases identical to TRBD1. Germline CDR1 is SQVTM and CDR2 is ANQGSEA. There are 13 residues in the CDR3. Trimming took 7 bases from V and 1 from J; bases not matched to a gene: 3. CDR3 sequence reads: CSAQGGSNQPQHF. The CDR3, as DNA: TGCAGCGCACAGGGGGGGAGCAATCAGCCCCAGCATTTT. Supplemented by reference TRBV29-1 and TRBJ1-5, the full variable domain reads SAVISQKPSRDICQRGTSLTIQCQVDSQVTMMFWYRQQPGQSLTLIATANQGSEATYESGFVIDKFPISRPNLTFSTLTVSNMSPEDSSIYLCSAQGGSNQPQHFGDGTRLSIL.

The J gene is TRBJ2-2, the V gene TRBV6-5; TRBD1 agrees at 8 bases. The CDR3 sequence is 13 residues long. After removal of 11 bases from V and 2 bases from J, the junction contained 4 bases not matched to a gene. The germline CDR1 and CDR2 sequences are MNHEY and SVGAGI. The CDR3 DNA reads TGTGCCGGCGGACAGGGTAACACCGGGGAGCTGTTTTTT. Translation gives CAGGQGNTGELFF.

The CDR3 DNA reads TGTGCCAGCAGCTTAGTGGGGCCCCAGCCCCAGCATTTT. It codes for CASSLVGPQPQHF. The chain uses TRBV7-2 and TRBJ1-5; a possible D gene is TRBD1 (5 bases). The germline gives CDR1 SGHTA, CDR2 FQGNSA. This CDR3 has 13 amino acids. The V and J ends lost 1 base and 7 bases respectively, with 8 bases between them.